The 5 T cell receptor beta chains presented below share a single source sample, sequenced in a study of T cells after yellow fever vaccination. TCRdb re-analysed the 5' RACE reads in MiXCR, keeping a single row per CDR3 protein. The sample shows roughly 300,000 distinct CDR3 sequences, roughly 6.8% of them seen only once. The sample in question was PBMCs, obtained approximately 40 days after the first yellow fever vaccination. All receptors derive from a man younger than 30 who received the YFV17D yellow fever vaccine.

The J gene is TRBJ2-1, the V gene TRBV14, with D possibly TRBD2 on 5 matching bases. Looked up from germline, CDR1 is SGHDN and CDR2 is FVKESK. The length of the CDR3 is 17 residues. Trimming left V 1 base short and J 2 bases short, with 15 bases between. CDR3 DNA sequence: TGTGCCAGCAGCCAAGCGTTCCGCGCGGGCCCCTACAATGAGCAGTTCTTC. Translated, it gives CASSQAFRAGPYNEQFF.

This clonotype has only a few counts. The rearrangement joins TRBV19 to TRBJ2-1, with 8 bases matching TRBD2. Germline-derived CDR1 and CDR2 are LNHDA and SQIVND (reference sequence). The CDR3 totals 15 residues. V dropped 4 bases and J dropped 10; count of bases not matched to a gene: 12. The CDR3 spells CASSKVGGLVIEQFF. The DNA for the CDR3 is TGTGCCAGTAGTAAGGTCGGGGGACTAGTAATCGAGCAGTTCTTC. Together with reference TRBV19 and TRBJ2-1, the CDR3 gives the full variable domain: DGGITQSPKYLFRKEGQNVTLSCEQNLNHDAMYWYRQDPGQGLRLIYYSQIVNDFQKGDIAEGYSVSREKKESFPLTVTSAQKNPTAFYLCASSKVGGLVIEQFFGPGTRLTVL.

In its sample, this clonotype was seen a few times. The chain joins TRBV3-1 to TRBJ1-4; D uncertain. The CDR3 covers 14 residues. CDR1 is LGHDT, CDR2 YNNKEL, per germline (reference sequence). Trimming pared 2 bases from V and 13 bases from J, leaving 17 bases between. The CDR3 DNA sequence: TGTGCCAGCAGCCAAACTCGGAGCCTGACACGACTGTTTTTT. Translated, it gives CASSQTRSLTRLFF.

The CDR3 region has the DNA TGTGCCAGCAGCTTAGCCGAATTCGGGGCCTCCTACGAGCAGTACTTC. It translates to CASSLAEFGASYEQYF. The rearrangement uses TRBV11-2 and TRBJ2-7, with D possibly called TRBD1 or TRBD2 (5 bases each). The germline gives CDR1 SGHAT, CDR2 FQNNGV. The ends were cut back, 1 base at V and 0 bases at J, with 13 bases in the middle. The CDR3 length is 16 residues.

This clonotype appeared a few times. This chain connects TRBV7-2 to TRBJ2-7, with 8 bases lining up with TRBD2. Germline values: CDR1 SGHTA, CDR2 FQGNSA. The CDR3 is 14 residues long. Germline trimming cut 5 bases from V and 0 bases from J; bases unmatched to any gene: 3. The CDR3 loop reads CASSPGTSSYEQYV. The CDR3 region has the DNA TGTGCCAGCAGCCCCGGGACTAGCTCCTACGAGCAGTACGTC.